Listed here are 18 T cell receptor beta chains from one sample, sequenced in a study of blood T cell repertoires in COVID-19. The table came from immunoSEQ multiplex PCR; TCRdb's copy has only in-frame clones and leaves some out. The sample holds about 140,000 clones, approximately 88% seen once. Input material: peripheral blood. The receptors here all came from a human donor in a cohort sampled during active COVID-19.

This sequence joins TRBV4-1 and TRBJ1-1, with D perhaps matching TRBD1 (5 bases). Germline V gives CDR1 MGHRA, CDR2 YSYEKL. V was shortened by 1 base and J by 0 bases, with 9 bases between the two germline ends. This CDR3 has 15 residues. CDR3 DNA sequence: TGCGCCAGCAGCCAAGTAGGGGTGCTGAACACTGAAGCTTTCTTT. It translates to CASSQVGVLNTEAFF.

V gene TRBV6-6 combines with J gene TRBJ2-3; 10 bases agree with TRBD1. The trim removed 2 bases at V and 0 bases at J, leaving 2 bases unmatched. The CDR3 length is 16 residues. Germline V gene data show CDR1 as MNHNY and CDR2 as SVGAGI (reference sequence). The CDR3 loop is CASSYPGQGSTDTQYF. The CDR3 bases are TGTGCCAGCAGTTACCCGGGACAGGGGAGCACAGATACGCAGTATTTT.

The chain couples TRBV7-6 to TRBJ1-3; TRBD1 agrees at 8 bases. Germline-derived CDR1 and CDR2 are SGHVS and FNYEAQ. The length of the CDR3 is 16 residues. V trimming: 1 base; J trimming: 4 bases; junction bases outside the gene matches: 6. The CDR3 sequence: CASSLEQGAIGNTIYF. CDR3 nucleotides: TGTGCCAGCAGCTTAGAGCAGGGGGCGATCGGAAACACCATATATTTT.

J is TRBJ1-2 and V is TRBV11-2; D is perhaps TRBD1 (5 bases). The V gene's germline CDR1 is SGHAT and CDR2 FQNNGV. The CDR3 extends over 15 amino acids. V dropped 1 base and J dropped 2 bases, with 11 bases sitting between them. The chain's CDR3 is CASSLGREVNYGYTF. In DNA, the CDR3 is TGTGCCAGCAGCTTAGGCAGGGAAGTGAACTATGGCTACACCTTC.

This chain uses TRBV9 with TRBJ2-7, with D possibly being TRBD2 (6 bases). Germline CDR1 SGDLS, CDR2 YYNGEE. The CDR3 spans 15 residues. V was clipped by 0 bases and J by 3 bases, with 13 bases between them. CDR3 region: CASSVGQAGSYEQYF. CDR3 DNA: TGTGCCAGCAGCGTAGGGCAGGCGGGAAGCTACGAGCAGTACTTC.

The CDR3 DNA reads as TGTGCCAGCAGTTTTCTGACGCGGACAGGGCGACAAGAGACCCAGTACTTC. It codes for CASSFLTRTGRQETQYF. The rearrangement joins TRBV27 to TRBJ2-5, with 8 bases that match TRBD1. V shed 3 bases and J 2 bases; nucleotides not matched to a gene: 11. Per the germline V gene, CDR1 is MNHEY and CDR2 is SMNVEV (reference sequence). The CDR3 runs 17 residues.

The V and J genes are TRBV7-2 and TRBJ2-1; D is possibly TRBD1 (5 bases). The ends were cut back, 5 bases at V and 7 bases at J, with 15 bases in the middle. The germline V gene encodes CDR1 SGHTA and CDR2 FQGNSA. This CDR3 region has 14 residues. The CDR3 nucleotides are TGTGCCAGCAGCCGCGACAGATCTGAAAATGAGCAGTTCTTC. Translated: CASSRDRSENEQFF.

V and J are TRBV6-2 or TRBV6-3 and TRBJ1-5; TRBD1 matches 8 bases. Trimming took 6 bases from V and 1 from J; bases not matched to a gene: 8. Germline CDR1 MNHEY, CDR2 SVGEGT. The CDR3 consists of 16 residues. CDR3 sequence (DNA): TGTGCCAGCAGCTTTGACAGGGGTAGGAGCAATCAGCCCCAGCATTTT. This gives the protein CASSFDRGRSNQPQHF.

This chain links TRBV2 with TRBJ1-1; no reliable D call. This CDR3 is 14 amino acids long. Germline V gene sequence: CDR1 SNHLY, CDR2 FYNNEI. V shed 4 bases and J shed 1 base, with 10 bases lying between them. Written as DNA, the CDR3 is TGTGCCAGCAGTGCGGTCGGAGGGAACACTGAAGCTTTCTTT. Its protein product is CASSAVGGNTEAFF.

The rearrangement joins TRBV10-3 to TRBJ1-6; 8 nucleotides line up with TRBD1. Trimming took 0 bases from V and 7 from J; bases not matched to a gene: 11. The CDR3 runs 18 residues. The germline CDR1 and CDR2 sequences are ENHRY and SYGVKD. Written as DNA, the CDR3 is TGTGCCATCAGTGAGTCGAGGACAGGGAATATTTACAATTCACCCCTCCACTTT. Residues: CAISESRTGNIYNSPLHF.

As regards this clone: The sample holds other DNA sequences that translate to the same CDR3. The V gene is TRBV27, the J gene TRBJ2-2; D gene ambiguous. The CDR3 is made up of 12 amino acids. CDR1 and CDR2 from the germline V gene are MNHEY and SMNVEV (reference sequence). With 3 bases removed from V and 5 bases from J, the gap between germline ends came to 4 bases. The chain's CDR3 is CASSFSTGELFF. The CDR3 DNA follows: TGTGCCAGCAGTTTTAGTACCGGGGAGCTGTTTTTT.

The chain couples TRBV4-1 to TRBJ2-1, with 7 bases fitting TRBD1. This CDR3 region has 17 residues. V dropped 2 bases and J dropped 2; count of bases not matched to a gene: 9. CDR1 and CDR2 (germline): MGHRA, YSYEKL. The DNA of the CDR3 is TGCGCCAGCAGCCAAACCCCCGCAGGGGGACCCTACAATGAGCAGTTCTTC. Translating it yields CASSQTPAGGPYNEQFF.

This sequence joins TRBV7-3 and TRBJ2-3, with D possibly TRBD1 on 5 matching bases. There are 17 residues in the CDR3. V dropped 1 base and J dropped 0 bases, with 14 bases sitting between them. The germline gives CDR1 SGHTA, CDR2 FQGTGA. For the CDR3, the DNA is TGTGCCAGCAGCTTAAACCCTCTAGGACAAAGCACAGATACGCAGTATTTT. This sequence encodes CASSLNPLGQSTDTQYF.

The chain recombines TRBV7-2 with TRBJ1-1; weak D call: TRBD1 (6 bases). CDR3 length equals 14 residues. With 6 bases removed from V and 7 bases from J, the gap between germline ends came to 18 bases. CDR1 SGHTA and CDR2 FQGNSA come from the germline V gene. As DNA, the CDR3 is TGTGCCAGCAGACTGGACAGTGTGAGGGTTGAAGCTTTCTTT. Translating gives CASRLDSVRVEAFF.

V usage is TRBV7-9 and J usage is TRBJ1-2; TRBD1 aligns across 8 bases. The germline gives CDR1 SEHNR, CDR2 FQNEAQ (reference sequence). The CDR3 extends over 14 amino acids. V dropped 5 bases and J dropped 8; count of bases not matched to a gene: 10. DNA of the CDR3: TGTGCCAGCAGCCCCGGGACAGGAGAATTGGGCTACACCTTC. Amino acid sequence: CASSPGTGELGYTF.

The chain carries TRBV7-8 and TRBJ1-4; 8 nucleotides line up with TRBD1. Germline V gene sequence: CDR1 SGHVS, CDR2 FQNEAQ. V trimming: 0 bases; J trimming: 4 bases; junction bases outside the gene matches: 1. This CDR3 has 15 residues. The CDR3 DNA sequence: TGTGCCAGCAGCTTAGCGACAGGGGTTAATGAAAAACTGTTTTTT. It specifies CASSLATGVNEKLFF. Combining the CDR3 with reference TRBV7-8 and TRBJ1-4 gives the whole variable domain GAGVSQSPRYKVAKRGQDVALRCDPISGHVSLFWYQQALGQGPEFLTYFQNEAQLDKSGLPSDRFFAERPEGSVSTLKIQRTQQEDSAVYLCASSLATGVNEKLFFGSGTQLSVL.

The V call is TRBV5-1, the J call TRBJ2-3; 13 bases map to TRBD2. The CDR3 is made up of 16 amino acids. Trimming at V came to 3 bases and at J to 4 bases, leaving 5 bases not matched to a gene. CDR1 is SGHRS and CDR2 is YFSETQ in the germline V gene. CDR3 protein: CASSSQLAGGPDTQYF. The DNA of the CDR3 is TGCGCCAGCAGCTCACAACTAGCGGGGGGGCCAGATACGCAGTATTTT.

The chain recombines TRBV5-1 with TRBJ1-2, with no clear D. Trimming took 0 bases from V and 2 from J, leaving 14 bases between them. The germline CDR1 and CDR2 sequences are SGHRS and YFSETQ. The CDR3 runs to 16 residues. This CDR3 is CASSLAGGSGNYGYTF. The CDR3 nucleotides are TGCGCCAGCAGCTTGGCGGGAGGCAGTGGGAACTATGGCTACACCTTC.